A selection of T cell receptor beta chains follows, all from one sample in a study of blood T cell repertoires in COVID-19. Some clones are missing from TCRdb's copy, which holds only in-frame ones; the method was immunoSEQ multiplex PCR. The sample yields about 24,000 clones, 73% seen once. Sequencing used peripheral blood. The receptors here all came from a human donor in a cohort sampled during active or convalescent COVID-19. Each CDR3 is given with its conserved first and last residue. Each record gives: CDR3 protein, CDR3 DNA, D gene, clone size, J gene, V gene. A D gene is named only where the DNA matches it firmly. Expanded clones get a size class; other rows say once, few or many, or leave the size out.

CASKLAWTGELFF TGTGCCAGCAAACTAGCGTGGACCGGGGAGCTGTTTTTT TRBD2 . TRBJ2-2 TRBV2
CASSQTHRGLGAFF TGCGCCAGCAGTCAAACCCACAGGGGGCTCGGAGCTTTCTTT TRBD1 . TRBJ1-1 TRBV23-1
CASSPEDRPYF TGTGCCAGCAGCCCAGAGGACAGGCCGTACTTC TRBD1 . TRBJ2-7 TRBV5-6
CASSRLTGDGYTF TGTGCCAGCAGCCGATTGACAGGGGATGGCTACACCTTC TRBD1 once TRBJ1-2 TRBV12-3/TRBV12-4
CASRVTGNQPQHF TGTGCCAGCAGGGTTACTGGCAATCAGCCCCAGCATTTT . . TRBJ1-5 TRBV28
CASSFYRDRGLEQYF TGCGCCAGCAGTTTTTACCGGGACAGGGGGCTCGAGCAGTACTTC TRBD1 once TRBJ2-7 TRBV5-1
CASSGSLDTIYF TGCGCCAGCAGCGGGAGTTTGGACACCATATATTTT . . TRBJ1-3 TRBV10-1
CASSQNTEAFF TGTGCCAGCAGCCAAAACACTGAAGCTTTCTTT . . TRBJ1-1 TRBV11-2
CSASGPPRKNIQYF TGCAGTGCTAGTGGGCCCCCTCGAAAAAACATTCAGTACTTC . . TRBJ2-4 TRBV20-1
CASSLFGGITNTEAFF TGTGCCAGCAGCTTATTCGGGGGGATAACGAACACTGAAGCTTTCTTT . . TRBJ1-1 TRBV7-2
CASGLAISIGELFF TGTGCCAGTGGACTAGCGATTTCTATCGGGGAGCTGTTTTTT TRBD2 few TRBJ2-2 TRBV19
CASSGTDRGPGNTIYF TGCGCCAGCAGCGGAACGGACAGGGGCCCCGGAAACACCATATATTTT TRBD1 few TRBJ1-3 TRBV5-1
CASSSRQGARYNSPLHF TGTGCCAGCAGCTCGAGACAGGGGGCTCGGTATAATTCACCCCTCCACTTT TRBD1 . TRBJ1-6 TRBV7-6
CASSPTGNTDTQYF TGTGCCAGCTCACCTACAGGCAACACAGATACGCAGTATTTT . . TRBJ2-3 TRBV18
CASSQGPSGDKNIQYF TGCGCCAGCAGCCAGGGACCCTCAGGGGACAAAAACATTCAGTACTTC . . TRBJ2-4 TRBV4-1
CASSLWTGETQYF TGTGCCAGCAGCTTGTGGACAGGGGAGACCCAGTACTTC TRBD1 few TRBJ2-5 TRBV5-6
CASSQEGGGAPSEQYF TGCGCCAGCAGCCAAGAAGGGGGCGGGGCCCCCTCCGAGCAGTACTTC . . TRBJ2-7 TRBV4-1
CASSFGGMGFQYF TGTGCCAGCAGTTTTGGGGGGATGGGTTTTCAGTACTTC . . TRBJ2-4 TRBV27
CASSLSTGYYGYTF TGTGCCAGCAGCTTGTCGACAGGGTACTATGGCTACACCTTC TRBD1 . TRBJ1-2 TRBV7-9
CSVGSAGSDEQYF TGCAGCGTTGGGTCTGCCGGGTCGGACGAGCAGTACTTC . once TRBJ2-7 TRBV29-1
CASSYSRQGGQPQHF TGTGCCAGCAGTTACTCCCGACAGGGTGGTCAGCCCCAGCATTTT TRBD1 many TRBJ1-5 TRBV6-5
CASRQGDGYTF TGTGCCAGCAGACAGGGTGATGGCTACACCTTC . . TRBJ1-2 TRBV6-5
CASSFRDRVGSEQFF TGTGCCAGCAGCTTCAGGGACAGGGTAGGAAGTGAGCAGTTCTTC TRBD1 . TRBJ2-1 TRBV5-4
CASSRDRGTDTQYF TGTGCCAGCAGCCGGGACAGGGGAACAGATACGCAGTATTTT TRBD1 . TRBJ2-3 TRBV7-2
CASSLAGGRVRTDTQYF TGTGCCAGCAGCTTAGCGGGTGGGCGGGTGCGCACAGATACGCAGTATTTT . . TRBJ2-3 TRBV7-2
CASRYRALNTGELFF TGTGCCAGCAGATACAGGGCCCTTAACACCGGGGAGCTGTTTTTT . . TRBJ2-2 TRBV27
CASSVAGGGYSSTDTQYF TGTGCCAGCAGCGTAGCGGGCGGGGGATACTCTAGCACAGATACGCAGTATTTT TRBD2 . TRBJ2-3 TRBV9
CASSPTGLAETYEQYF TGTGCCAGCAGTCCCACGGGACTAGCGGAAACCTACGAGCAGTACTTC TRBD2 . TRBJ2-7 TRBV27
CASSLGLKGRGELFF TGTGCCAGCAGCTTGGGGCTTAAGGGGCGGGGGGAGCTGTTTTTT . . TRBJ2-2 TRBV5-4
CASSKGIPGSNTEAFF TGTGCCAGCAGCAAAGGTATACCAGGTTCTAACACTGAAGCTTTCTTT . few TRBJ1-1 TRBV21-1
CASSLAFSAGGLTDTQYF TGTGCCAGCAGCTTGGCTTTCTCGGCGGGGGGTCTCACAGATACGCAGTATTTT TRBD2 . TRBJ2-3 TRBV5-5
CASSVARRTGRGKQYF TGTGCCAGCAGTGTTGCCCGGCGGACAGGGAGGGGGAAGCAGTACTTC . few TRBJ2-7 TRBV2
CSVEGQGGETQYF TGCAGCGTTGAGGGACAGGGTGGAGAGACCCAGTACTTC TRBD1 . TRBJ2-5 TRBV29-1
CASSILGSQRVYGYTF TGTGCCAGCAGCATCCTTGGATCCCAACGGGTCTATGGCTACACCTTC . . TRBJ1-2 TRBV7-9
CASSLSRSVNTGELFF TGTGCCAGCAGTTTATCTAGGAGTGTGAACACCGGGGAGCTGTTTTTT . . TRBJ2-2 TRBV27
CASSFQGAATEAFF TGTGCCAGCAGCTTTCAGGGTGCGGCAACTGAAGCTTTCTTT . . TRBJ1-1 TRBV7-2
CASSLSLETGILNIQYF TGTGCCAGCTCACTGTCCCTCGAGACAGGGATACTAAACATTCAGTACTTC TRBD1 . TRBJ2-4 TRBV18
CASSQEIGRGVGTQYF TGTGCCAGCAGCCAAGAAATAGGCAGGGGTGTGGGGACCCAGTACTTC . . TRBJ2-5 TRBV4-2
CASSSDRTFSSYNEQFF TGTGCCAGCAGTAGTGACAGGACTTTTAGCTCCTACAATGAGCAGTTCTTC . . TRBJ2-1 TRBV6-2/TRBV6-3
CASSPQGSKNIQYF TGTGCCAGCAGTCCTCAGGGGTCCAAAAACATTCAGTACTTC . . TRBJ2-4 TRBV7-9
CASSLAAGAGTDTQYF TGCGCCAGCAGCTTGGCCGCGGGGGCTGGCACAGATACGCAGTATTTT . . TRBJ2-3 TRBV5-1